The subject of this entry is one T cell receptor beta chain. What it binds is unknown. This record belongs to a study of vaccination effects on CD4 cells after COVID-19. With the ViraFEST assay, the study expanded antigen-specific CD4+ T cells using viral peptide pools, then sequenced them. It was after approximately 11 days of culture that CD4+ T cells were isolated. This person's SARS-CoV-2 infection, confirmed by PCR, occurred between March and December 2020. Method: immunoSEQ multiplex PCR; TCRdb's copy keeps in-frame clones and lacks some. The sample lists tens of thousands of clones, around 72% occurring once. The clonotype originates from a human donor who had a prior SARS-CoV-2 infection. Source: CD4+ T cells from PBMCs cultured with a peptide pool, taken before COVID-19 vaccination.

As DNA, the CDR3 is TGTGCCAGCAGCTTAGCGGGTAGCGGGGGAATCTACGAGCAGTACTTC. It specifies CASSLAGSGGIYEQYF. The chain has TRBV7-2 and TRBJ2-7; 9 bases agree with TRBD2. CDR3 length: 16 amino acids. In germline, CDR1 is SGHTA, CDR2 FQGNSA. V was pared by 0 bases and J by 3 bases, with 6 bases of the junction left unmatched.